This T cell receptor (beta chain) appears in the sequencing data of a study of cytomegalovirus exposure and HLA in healthy donors. Whole-study findings and limits: It emerged from a later analysis that several of the most significant clusters appeared to be linked to common viral pathogens.

J was trimmed by 5 bases and V by 5 bases; bases with no gene match: 12. The germline CDR1 and CDR2 sequences are MGHRA and YSYEKL. The CDR3 contains 15 residues. Concerning this clone itself: Antigen: not known.

Researchers ran the PCR with 60 Vbeta and 13 Jbeta primers. Original processing methods: Roughly 80 million unique TCR beta chains, some 10 million of them shared, were counted by a later analysis. Method: immunoSEQ multiplex PCR; TCRdb's copy keeps in-frame clones and lacks some. The V and J calls and clone size are taken from that table; D and trimming were inferred from the DNA. Among approximately 79,000 clones, 78% were seen once, and the ten largest hold 4.5% to 7%. The V call is TRBV4-1, the J call TRBJ2-7; 7 bases align to TRBD1. Sequencing input: PBMCs. This TCR was recovered from a male donor in good health and CMV-seropositive. The CDR3 is CASSSFGQGVDEQYF. The CDR3, as DNA: TGCGCCAGCAGCTCCTTCGGGCAGGGGGTCGACGAGCAGTACTTC.